This T cell receptor (beta chain) is drawn from a study of Ad26.COV2.S vaccination and SARS-CoV-2 variants. Study at large: The vaccine Ad26.COV2.S was put into the muscle once, or twice with 56 days between.

TCRdb keeps only in-frame clones here, not all; method: immunoSEQ multiplex PCR. Among more than 300,000 clones listed, more than 70% were seen once. As for treatment: roughly 20 received Ad26.COV2.S at low or high dose, single or two shots; 5 received placebo; per-sample allocation not given. At day 63 after the first vaccine or placebo injection, samples were drawn. The sequence derives from a person between 18 and 65 years old who received the Ad26.COV2.S COVID-19 vaccine or a placebo. The starting material was peripheral blood, obtained in a trial of Ad26.COV2.S vaccine versus placebo.

The CDR3 nucleotides are TGTGCCAGTAGTATCGTAACAGGAACAGATACGCAGTATTTT. Protein: CASSIVTGTDTQYF. The chain has TRBV19 and TRBJ2-3; weak D call: TRBD1 (5 bases). The germline CDR1 and CDR2 sequences are LNHDA and SQIVND (reference sequence). There are 14 residues in the CDR3. The V end lost 3 bases, the J end lost 3 bases, and 10 bases lay between the germline ends.